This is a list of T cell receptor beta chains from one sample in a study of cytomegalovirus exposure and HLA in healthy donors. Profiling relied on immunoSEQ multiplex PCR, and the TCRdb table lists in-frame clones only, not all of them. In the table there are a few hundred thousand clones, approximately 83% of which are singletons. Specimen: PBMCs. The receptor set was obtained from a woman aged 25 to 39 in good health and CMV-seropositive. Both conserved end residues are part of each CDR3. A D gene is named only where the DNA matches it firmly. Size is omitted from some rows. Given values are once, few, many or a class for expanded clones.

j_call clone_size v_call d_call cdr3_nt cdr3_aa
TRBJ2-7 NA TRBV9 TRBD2 TGTGCCAGCAGCGTAGGAGGGGCTAGCGGTACCTACGAGCAGTACTTC CASSVGGASGTYEQYF
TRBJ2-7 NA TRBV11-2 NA TGTGCCAGCAGCTCCCTAATTCGGACCGGCGCCTACGAGCAGTACTTC CASSSLIRTGAYEQYF
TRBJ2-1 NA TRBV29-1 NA TGCAGCACCGTTATCCCCAATGAGCAGTTCTTC CSTVIPNEQFF
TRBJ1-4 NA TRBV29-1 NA TGCAGCGTTGAAGGAATGGGCGGAGATAATGAAAAACTGTTTTTT CSVEGMGGDNEKLFF
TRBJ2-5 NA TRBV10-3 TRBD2 TGTGCCATCAGTGGTGGTAGCGGGAGGGCCAGTGAGATAGAGACCCAGTACTTC CAISGGSGRASEIETQYF
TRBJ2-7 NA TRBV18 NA TGTGCCAGCTCAATGGCTGGCGAGCAGTACTTC CASSMAGEQYF
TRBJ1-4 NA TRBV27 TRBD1 TGTGCCAGCAGTCTCACCTGGGACAGGGTGGATGAAAAACTGTTTTTT CASSLTWDRVDEKLFF
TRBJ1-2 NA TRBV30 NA TGTGCCTGGACCCTAGTGGGGACGGGCTCGGAGGGCTACACCTTC CAWTLVGTGSEGYTF
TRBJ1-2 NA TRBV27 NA TGTGCCAGCAGTTTCTCGGACAGCTATGGCTACACCTTC CASSFSDSYGYTF
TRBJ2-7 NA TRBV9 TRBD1 TGTGCCAGCAGCCCCCGACAGGGCCAAGGCGACGAGCAGTACTTC CASSPRQGQGDEQYF
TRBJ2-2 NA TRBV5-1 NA TGCGCCAGCAATACACTGACCACCGGGGAGCTGTTTTTT CASNTLTTGELFF
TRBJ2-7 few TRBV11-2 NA TGTGCCAGCAGCTTAGACGAGCAGTACTTC CASSLDEQYF
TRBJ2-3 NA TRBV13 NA TGTGCCAGCAGCTTAGGGGGAGATACGCAGTATTTT CASSLGGDTQYF
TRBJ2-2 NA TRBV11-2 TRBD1 TGTGCCAGCAGCTCTGAAACGGACAGGGGGTTGTTGTTTTTT CASSSETDRGLLFF
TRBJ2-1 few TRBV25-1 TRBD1 TGTGCCAGCAGTGACCGTACCGGGACAGGGAAGTTCTTC CASSDRTGTGKFF
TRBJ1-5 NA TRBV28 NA TGTGCCAGCAGTTTAGGGGGCAAAAAACGTCAGCCCCAGCATTTT CASSLGGKKRQPQHF
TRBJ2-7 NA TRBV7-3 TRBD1 TGTGCCAGCAGCTTAACGAGGACAGGGAATAGGGACGAGCAGTACTTC CASSLTRTGNRDEQYF
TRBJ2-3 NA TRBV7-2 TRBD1 TGTGCCAGCAGCTCTTCGGGACAGCACACAGATACGCAGTATTTT CASSSSGQHTDTQYF
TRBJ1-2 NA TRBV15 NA TGTGCCACCAGCAGAGATCGGGGTAGCTATGGCTACACCTTC CATSRDRGSYGYTF
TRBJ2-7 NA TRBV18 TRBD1 TGTGCCAGCTCACCCCTCCGGGACAGCAGCGGCTACGAGCAGTACTTC CASSPLRDSSGYEQYF
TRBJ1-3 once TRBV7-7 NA TGTGCTAGCAGCCCCTTGTCCTGGGACCCTGGAAACACCATATATTTT CASSPLSWDPGNTIYF
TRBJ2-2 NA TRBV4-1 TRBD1 TGCGCCAGCAGCCGCCTAACAGGGGGAACCGGGGAGCTGTTTTTT CASSRLTGGTGELFF
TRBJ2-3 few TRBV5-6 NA TGTGCCAGCACCTTGAAAGATGACACGGGGGACACAGATACGCAGTATTTT CASTLKDDTGDTDTQYF
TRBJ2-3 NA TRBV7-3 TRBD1 TGTGCCAGCAGCTCGGGGACAGGGGCAGATACGCAGTATTTT CASSSGTGADTQYF
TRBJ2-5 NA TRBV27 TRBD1 TGTGCCAGCAGCACCCGGGACAGGGGGGAGACCCAGTACTTC CASSTRDRGETQYF
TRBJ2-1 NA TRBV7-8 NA TGTGCCAGCAGCGACCATTCCAATGAGCAGTTCTTC CASSDHSNEQFF
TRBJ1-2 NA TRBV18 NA TGTGCCAGCTCACCAGCCATAAACAGGGACGCCTATGGCTACACCTTC CASSPAINRDAYGYTF
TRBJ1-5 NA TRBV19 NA TGTGCCAGTACCCGTTCGACAGGTAATAGCAATCAGCCCCAGCATTTT CASTRSTGNSNQPQHF
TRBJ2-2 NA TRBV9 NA TGTGCCAGCAGAGACAACCAGGGATCCGGGGAGCTGTTTTTT CASRDNQGSGELFF
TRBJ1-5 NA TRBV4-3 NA TGCGCCAGCAGCCAGGAGCCCGCTACATATAGCAATCAGCCCCAGCATTTT CASSQEPATYSNQPQHF